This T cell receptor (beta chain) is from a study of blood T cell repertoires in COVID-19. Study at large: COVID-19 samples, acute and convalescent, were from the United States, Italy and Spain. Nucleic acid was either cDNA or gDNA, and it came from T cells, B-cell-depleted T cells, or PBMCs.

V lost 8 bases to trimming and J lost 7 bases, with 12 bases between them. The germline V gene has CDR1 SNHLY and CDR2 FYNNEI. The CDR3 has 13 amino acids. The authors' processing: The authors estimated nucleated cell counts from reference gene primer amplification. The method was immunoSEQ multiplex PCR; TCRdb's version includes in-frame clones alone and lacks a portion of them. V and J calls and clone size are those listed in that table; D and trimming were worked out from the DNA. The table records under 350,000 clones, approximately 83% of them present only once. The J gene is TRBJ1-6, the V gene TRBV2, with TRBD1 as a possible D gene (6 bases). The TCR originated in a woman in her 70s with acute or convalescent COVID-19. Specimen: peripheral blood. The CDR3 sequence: CASGRTANSPLHF. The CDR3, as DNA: TGTGCCAGCGGCCGGACAGCCAATTCACCCCTCCACTTT.